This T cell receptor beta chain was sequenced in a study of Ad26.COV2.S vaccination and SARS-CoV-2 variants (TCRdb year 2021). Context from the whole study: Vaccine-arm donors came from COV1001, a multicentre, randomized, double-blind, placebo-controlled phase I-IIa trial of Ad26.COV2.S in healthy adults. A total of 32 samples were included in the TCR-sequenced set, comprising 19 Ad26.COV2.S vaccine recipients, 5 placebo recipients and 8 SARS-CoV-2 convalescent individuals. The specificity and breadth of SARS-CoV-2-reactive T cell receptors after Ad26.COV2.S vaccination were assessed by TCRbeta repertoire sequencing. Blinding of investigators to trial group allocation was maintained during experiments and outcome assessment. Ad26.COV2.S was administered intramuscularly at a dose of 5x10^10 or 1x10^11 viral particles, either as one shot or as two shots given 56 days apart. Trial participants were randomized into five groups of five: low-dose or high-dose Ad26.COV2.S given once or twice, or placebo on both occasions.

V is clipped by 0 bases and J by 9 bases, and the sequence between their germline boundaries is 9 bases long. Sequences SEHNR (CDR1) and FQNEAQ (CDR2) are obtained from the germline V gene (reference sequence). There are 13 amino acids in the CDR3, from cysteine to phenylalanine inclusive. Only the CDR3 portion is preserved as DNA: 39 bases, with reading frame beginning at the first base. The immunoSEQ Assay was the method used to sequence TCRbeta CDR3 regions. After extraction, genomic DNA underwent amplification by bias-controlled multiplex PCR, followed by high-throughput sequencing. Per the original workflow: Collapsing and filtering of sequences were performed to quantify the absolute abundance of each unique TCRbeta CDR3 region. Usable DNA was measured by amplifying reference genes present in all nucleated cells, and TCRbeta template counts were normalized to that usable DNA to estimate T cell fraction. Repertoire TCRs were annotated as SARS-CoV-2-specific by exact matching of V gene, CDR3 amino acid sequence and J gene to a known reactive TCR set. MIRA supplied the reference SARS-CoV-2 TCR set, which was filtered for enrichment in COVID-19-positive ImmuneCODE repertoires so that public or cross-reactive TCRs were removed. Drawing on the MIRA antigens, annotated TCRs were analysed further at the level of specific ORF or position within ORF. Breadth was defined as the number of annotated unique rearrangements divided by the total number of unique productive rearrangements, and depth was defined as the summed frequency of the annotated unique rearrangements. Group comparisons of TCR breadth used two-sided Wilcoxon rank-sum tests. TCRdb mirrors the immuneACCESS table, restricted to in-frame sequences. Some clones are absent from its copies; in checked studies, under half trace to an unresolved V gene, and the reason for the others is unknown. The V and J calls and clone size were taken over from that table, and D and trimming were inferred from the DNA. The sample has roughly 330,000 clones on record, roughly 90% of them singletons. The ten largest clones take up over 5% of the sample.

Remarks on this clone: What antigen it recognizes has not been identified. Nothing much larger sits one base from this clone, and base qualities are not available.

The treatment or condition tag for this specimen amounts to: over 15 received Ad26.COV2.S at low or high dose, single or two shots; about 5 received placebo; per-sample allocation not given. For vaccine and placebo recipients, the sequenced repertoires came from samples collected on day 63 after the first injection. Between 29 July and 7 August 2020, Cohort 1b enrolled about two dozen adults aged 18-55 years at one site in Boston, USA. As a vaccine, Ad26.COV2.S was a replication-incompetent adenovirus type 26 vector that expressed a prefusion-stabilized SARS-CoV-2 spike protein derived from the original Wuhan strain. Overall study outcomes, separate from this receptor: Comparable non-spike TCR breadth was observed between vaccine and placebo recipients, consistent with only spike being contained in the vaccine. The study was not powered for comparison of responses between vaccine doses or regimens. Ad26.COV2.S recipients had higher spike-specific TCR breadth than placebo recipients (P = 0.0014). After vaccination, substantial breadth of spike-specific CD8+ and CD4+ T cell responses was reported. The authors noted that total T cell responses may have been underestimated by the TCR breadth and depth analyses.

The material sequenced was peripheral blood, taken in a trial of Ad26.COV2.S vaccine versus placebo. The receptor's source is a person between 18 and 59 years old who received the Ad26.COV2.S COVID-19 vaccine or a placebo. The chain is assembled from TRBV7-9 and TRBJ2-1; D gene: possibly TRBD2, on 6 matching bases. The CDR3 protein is CASSLASAGEQFF. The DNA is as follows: TGTGCCAGCAGCTTAGCATCAGCGGGTGAGCAGTTCTTC. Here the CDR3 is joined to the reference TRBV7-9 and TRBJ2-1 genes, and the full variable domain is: DTGVSQNPRHKITKRGQNVTFRCDPISEHNRLYWYRQTLGQGPEFLTYFQNEAQLEKSRLLSDRFSAERPKGSFSTLEIQRTEQGDSAMYLCASSLASAGEQFFGPGTRLTVL.